This T cell receptor delta chain is drawn from a study of gamma-delta chains in newborns, infants, children. Whole-study context: Microbial exposure reportedly drives polyclonal innate γδ T cell expansion after birth.

TCRdb redid the clone calls on the reads with CATT. The repertoire has roughly 5,800 delta-chain clones, less than 20% of them found once; the top ten carry around 5%. In regard to this clone: A read error may explain this, as a much larger clone is one base away.

Trimming took off 1 base at V and 3 bases at J, with 9 bases between the two ends. Germline V gene lookup returns CDR1 TVYSNPD and CDR2 GDNSRS (reference sequence). There are 12 residues in the CDR3. This sequence joins TRDV3 and TRDJ1; TRDD3 might be the D (6 bases). The J gene was not available in TCRdb and was assigned here by matching the DNA to germline segments. Sequencing was done on a sample of blood. This TCR was recovered from a child who was a newborn, infant or young child, either healthy, febrile or measles-vaccinated (not recorded which). CDR3 in DNA: TGTGCCTTTAAACTGGGACCCGATAAACTCATCTTT. It translates to CAFKLGPDKLIF. Full variable domain (missing parts from reference TRDV3 and TRDJ1): CDKVTQSSPDQTVASGSEVVLLCTYDTVYSNPDLFWYRIRPDYSFQFVFYGDNSRSEGADFTQGRFSVKHILTQKAFHLVISPVRTEDSATYYCAFKLGPDKLIFGKGTRVTVEP.